The clone carrying this T cell receptor (beta chain) was observed a handful of times. Its specificity is not known. This record belongs to a study of human T cells and chemical hapten exposure. Turning to the study itself: From small differences in pooled library volume came most of the variation in per-sample TCR yields.

The time point: patch test 1, 2 weeks after DPC sensitization. Treatment given: therapeutic diphenylcyclopropenone sensitization with weekly scalp DPC. Study-level findings and limits: Expanded TCR counts at PT1 went up together with patch test score, a positive correlation. There were significantly more large CDR3 similarity clusters among expanded TCRs than among controls.

Via MiXCR, TCRdb re-called the RACE reads, giving one row per CDR3 protein. The sample lists roughly 200,000 distinct CDR3 sequences; approximately 20% were seen once. The material sequenced was whole blood, taken in connection with sensitization to the hapten diphenylcyclopropenone (DPC). This receptor was identified in a woman aged 45 to 65 with alopecia areata. Some clones in this sample may be carry-over from other donors' samples.

The CDR3: CASSRRTSGRSSYNEQFF. The DNA for the CDR3 is TGTGCCAGCAGCCGTAGGACTAGCGGGAGGAGCTCCTACAATGAGCAGTTCTTC. The genes are TRBV7-2 and TRBJ2-1; TRBD2 matches at 14 bases. The V segment lost 5 bases and the J segment 0 bases; nucleotides outside the gene matches: 6. There are 18 residues in the CDR3. Germline CDR1 is SGHTA and CDR2 is FQGNSA.